These 25 T cell receptor beta chains share one sample of origin, sequenced in a study of OX40 agonist ivuxolimab in advanced cancers. Generated by immunoSEQ multiplex PCR, the TCRdb table keeps only in-frame clones and is missing some. The repertoire consists of about 52,000 clones, with about 85% occurring once and the leading ten covering more than 13%. The input for sequencing was CD4+ or CD8+ T cells sorted from blood, taken in a trial of the OX40 agonist ivuxolimab. These receptor sequences come from an adult with an advanced solid tumor such as melanoma, head and neck, liver or kidney cancer.

This chain joins TRBV5-5 and TRBJ1-1; the D is unclear. V was cut by 3 bases and J by 6 bases, with 15 bases left in between. The germline V gene has CDR1 SGHKS and CDR2 YYEKEE (reference sequence). The CDR3 runs to 14 residues. CDR3 sequence reads: CASSWRSERSEAFF. CDR3 DNA sequence: TGTGCCAGCAGCTGGCGGAGTGAAAGATCTGAAGCTTTCTTT.

The CDR3 reads CASSPAGGTEAFF. DNA for the CDR3: TGTGCCAGCAGCCCCGCGGGGGGCACTGAAGCTTTCTTT. The chain links TRBV14 to TRBJ1-1, with a possible D match to TRBD1 (5 bases). CDR1 and CDR2 from the germline V gene are SGHDN and FVKESK. Trimming took off 4 bases at V and 4 bases at J, with 10 bases between the two ends. This CDR3 is built from 13 residues. The full variable domain, its missing parts supplied by reference TRBV14 and TRBJ1-1, is EAGVTQFPSHSVIEKGQTVTLRCDPISGHDNLYWYRRVMGKEIKFLLHFVKESKQDESGMPNNRFLAERTGGTYSTLKVQPAELEDSGVYFCASSPAGGTEAFFGQGTRLTVV.

CDR3 bases: TGTGCCAGCAGCCCCTCACAAGGGGACCTCTATGGCTACACCTTC. This encodes CASSPSQGDLYGYTF. The rearrangement links TRBV6-6 to TRBJ1-2, with D tentatively TRBD1 (5 bases). This CDR3 has 15 residues. Germline CDR1 reads MNHNY; CDR2 reads SVGAGI (reference sequence). V was cut by 6 bases and J by 4 bases, with 18 bases left in between.

The genes are TRBV9 and TRBJ1-4, with D hard to call. V gave up 4 bases and J gave up 0 bases, with 7 bases separating them. This CDR3 is 14 amino acids long. CDR1 SGDLS and CDR2 YYNGEE come from the germline V gene. CDR3 DNA sequence: TGTGCCAGCAGCCCCCCGGCAACTAATGAAAAACTGTTTTTT. Its translation: CASSPPATNEKLFF.

This chain uses TRBV27 with TRBJ2-5; either TRBD1 or TRBD2 may supply D (7 bases each). The germline V and J ends were trimmed by 3 bases and 5 bases, with 16 bases remaining between them. Germline CDR1 and CDR2: MNHEY and SMNVEV (reference sequence). CDR3 length: 15 residues. The CDR3, as DNA: TGTGCCAGCAGTTTGGGGAGGGGGCGGGGGGAGACCCAGTACTTC. Residues: CASSLGRGRGETQYF.

The V gene is TRBV27, the J gene TRBJ2-3, with TRBD2 matching 13 bases. V lost 6 bases and J lost 2; bases outside the gene matches: 17. Germline values: CDR1 MNHEY, CDR2 SMNVEV (reference sequence). This CDR3 comprises 20 residues. For the CDR3, the DNA is TGTGCCAGCAGCCCAGGACTAGCGGGGGCCGTCCCATTGAACACAGATACGCAGTATTTT. Protein: CASSPGLAGAVPLNTDTQYF.

The CDR3: CASRDRATTGTEAFF. The CDR3 DNA sequence: TGTGCCAGCAGAGACAGGGCTACAACGGGGACTGAAGCTTTCTTT. The chain is built from TRBV27 and TRBJ1-1, with 7 positions matching TRBD1. V lost 6 bases, J lost 5 bases, and 12 bases stayed unmatched. The CDR3 runs 15 residues. CDR1 is MNHEY and CDR2 is SMNVEV in the germline V gene (reference sequence).

The rearrangement links TRBV4-2 to TRBJ2-1, with TRBD1 as a possible D gene (7 bases). V lost 4 bases and J 10 bases, leaving 20 bases between the germline ends. Germline-derived CDR1 and CDR2 are LGHNA and YNFKEQ. The CDR3 has 15 residues. CDR3 amino acids: CASSPAPSGGREQFF. The DNA for the CDR3 is TGTGCCAGCAGCCCAGCGCCGTCAGGGGGGAGGGAGCAGTTCTTC.

CDR3 loop: CAWSYSEKLFF. Written as DNA, the CDR3 is TGTGCCTGGAGTTATAGTGAAAAACTGTTTTTT. The chain carries TRBV30 and TRBJ1-4; no reliable D call. The CDR3 loop spans 11 amino acids. The germline CDR1 and CDR2 sequences are GTSNPN and SVGIG (reference sequence). V dropped 2 bases and J dropped 7 bases, with 5 bases sitting between them.

This clone was detected a few times. In nucleotides, the CDR3 is TGCGCCAGCAGCCATTTCCTCGGGGGAAGTAACTATGGCTACACCTTC. Its translation is CASSHFLGGSNYGYTF. The chain combines TRBV4-1 with TRBJ1-2, with a possible D match to TRBD1 (5 bases). Per the germline V gene, CDR1 is MGHRA and CDR2 is YSYEKL. Trimming removed 3 bases from V and 1 base from J, with 15 bases in between. This CDR3 is 16 amino acids long.

The chain carries TRBV7-9 and TRBJ1-5; maybe TRBD1 (5 bases). V was cut by 7 bases and J by 6 bases, with 10 bases left in between. The CDR3 is 12 residues long. CDR1 and CDR2 from the germline V gene are SEHNR and FQNEAQ (reference sequence). CDR3 nucleotide sequence: TGTGCCAGCACCTCCGGGGGTCAGCCCCAGCATTTT. Its translation: CASTSGGQPQHF.

The chain couples TRBV6-5 to TRBJ1-1; D might be TRBD1 (5 bases). V was shortened by 7 bases and J by 1 base, with 10 bases between the two germline ends. The V gene's germline CDR1 is MNHEY and CDR2 SVGAGI. This CDR3 is built from 13 residues. CDR3 loop: CASTPGGNTEAFF. DNA for the CDR3: TGTGCCAGCACCCCCGGGGGGAACACTGAAGCTTTCTTT.

This chain links TRBV4-1 with TRBJ1-5; D might be TRBD1 (6 bases). CDR1 MGHRA and CDR2 YSYEKL come from the germline V gene. The CDR3 is made up of 15 amino acids. The ends were cut back, 2 bases at V and 1 base at J, with 9 bases in the middle. CDR3 sequence: CASSQRDISNQPQHF. In DNA, the CDR3 is TGCGCCAGCAGCCAAAGGGACATAAGCAATCAGCCCCAGCATTTT.

This chain connects TRBV4-1 to TRBJ1-5; TRBD1 aligns across 8 bases. The CDR3 runs 15 residues. V was clipped by 1 base and J by 4 bases; unmatched bases: 3. Germline V lookup: CDR1 MGHRA, CDR2 YSYEKL. Here the CDR3 reads CASSQGTGFNQPQHF. For the CDR3, the DNA is TGCGCCAGCAGCCAAGGGACAGGGTTTAATCAGCCCCAGCATTTT.

V usage is TRBV30 and J usage is TRBJ1-1; 9 bases map to TRBD1. V lost 5 bases and J lost 7; bases outside the gene matches: 8. The CDR3 runs 13 residues. CDR1 is GTSNPN, CDR2 SVGIG, per germline (reference sequence). This chain's CDR3 is CAWRGQGGIEAFF. The CDR3 nucleotides read TGTGCCTGGCGGGGACAGGGAGGGATTGAAGCTTTCTTT.

The genes are TRBV4-1 and TRBJ2-1, with 7 positions matching TRBD1. The V gene's germline CDR1 is MGHRA and CDR2 YSYEKL. This CDR3 contains 19 residues. After removal of 1 base from V and 7 bases from J, the junction contained 19 bases not matched to a gene. The CDR3 is CASSQGAGTDDPFRNEQFF. The CDR3 DNA follows: TGCGCCAGCAGCCAAGGCGCCGGGACAGACGACCCCTTTCGAAATGAGCAGTTCTTC.

The chain joins TRBV9 to TRBJ2-6; TRBD1 matches at 7 bases. Germline trimming cut 1 base from V and 4 bases from J; bases unmatched to any gene: 8. The CDR3 runs to 17 residues. Germline CDR1 is SGDLS and CDR2 is YYNGEE. The CDR3 reads CASSVRATGLGANVLTF. CDR3 nucleotides: TGTGCCAGCAGCGTACGAGCGACAGGGCTAGGGGCCAACGTCCTGACTTTC.

J is TRBJ2-7 and V is TRBV4-1, with D hard to call. CDR1 MGHRA and CDR2 YSYEKL come from the germline V gene. The CDR3 is 15 residues long. The germline V and J ends were trimmed by 0 bases and 2 bases, with 11 bases remaining between them. In nucleotides, the CDR3 is TGCGCCAGCAGCCAAGAAGGCCAGGAGACCTACGAGCAGTACTTC. It codes for CASSQEGQETYEQYF.

The chain's CDR3 is CASSLDRVLGGANVLTF. In DNA, the CDR3 is TGTGCCAGCAGCTTAGATCGTGTTCTTGGGGGGGCCAACGTCCTGACTTTC. The chain employs TRBV11-2 and TRBJ2-6; D is unresolved. Germline CDR1 and CDR2: SGHAT and FQNNGV. V was trimmed by 0 bases and J by 4 bases, leaving 13 bases between them. CDR3 length: 17 residues.

This sequence joins TRBV4-3 and TRBJ2-7, with D possibly being TRBD1 (6 bases). Per the germline V gene, CDR1 is LGHNA and CDR2 is YSLEER. This CDR3 spans 15 amino acids. Trimming shortened V by 0 bases and J by 3 bases, and 12 bases separated the two germline ends. The CDR3 is CASSQDKTGNYEQYF. The DNA of the CDR3 is TGCGCCAGCAGCCAAGATAAGACAGGTAACTACGAGCAGTACTTC.

V and J are TRBV7-9 and TRBJ2-7, with 10 bases identical to TRBD1. The germline CDR1 and CDR2 sequences are SEHNR and FQNEAQ (reference sequence). V lost 8 bases and J lost 6; bases outside the gene matches: 7. CDR3 length: 13 amino acids. This CDR3 is CASFGDRGVEQYF. As DNA, the CDR3 is TGTGCCAGCTTCGGGGACAGGGGCGTCGAGCAGTACTTC.

The chain joins TRBV7-9 to TRBJ1-5, with D perhaps matching TRBD1 (5 bases). This CDR3 region has 15 residues. Germline CDR1 and CDR2: SEHNR and FQNEAQ (reference sequence). Trimming shortened V by 5 bases and J by 8 bases, and 19 bases separated the two germline ends. The CDR3 is CASSVGTVATEPQHF. CDR3 DNA: TGTGCCAGCAGCGTGGGGACCGTAGCAACGGAGCCCCAGCATTTT.

The genes are TRBV10-2 and TRBJ1-1, with a tentative D call TRBD1 (6 bases). Germline CDR1 and CDR2: WSHSY and SAAADI. The CDR3 is 13 amino acids. The V gene lost 11 bases and the J gene lost 5 bases, with 18 bases spanning the gap. DNA for the CDR3: TGCGCCGGAGCAGAGGGGGTAGGGACTGAAGCTTTCTTT. This translates into CAGAEGVGTEAFF.

CDR3 sequence reads: CASRVAEDRGEGQETQYF. CDR3 sequence (DNA): TGTGCCAGCAGAGTAGCCGAGGACAGGGGAGAGGGACAAGAGACCCAGTACTTC. The rearrangement joins TRBV27 to TRBJ2-5, with 9 bases identical to TRBD1. With 6 bases clipped from V and 2 bases from J, the junction kept 16 bases outside the gene matches. This CDR3 region has 18 residues. Germline V lookup: CDR1 MNHEY, CDR2 SMNVEV (reference sequence).

The genes are TRBV10-3 and TRBJ1-1; tentative D call: TRBD1 (5 bases). V lost 7 bases, J lost 7 bases, and 16 bases lay in between. Germline CDR1 reads ENHRY; CDR2 reads SYGVKD. The CDR3 loop spans 13 amino acids. CDR3 loop: CAINPSRDNEAFF. The CDR3 nucleotides read TGTGCCATCAATCCCTCCAGGGATAATGAAGCTTTCTTT.